This TCR beta chain was recovered during a study of beta chain features in type 1 diabetes. Notes on the study in general: Patients with Type 1 diabetes showed moderately but significantly shorter TCRB CDR3s in all four CD4+ subsets.

Worth noting for this clone: Its antigen is unidentified.

Trimming cost V 1 base and J 2 bases; bases outside gene matches: 2. The germline V gene has CDR1 SGHDN and CDR2 FVKESK. The CDR3 has 15 residues. The sequenced template was cDNA made from the entire isolated RNA. The data were produced by immunoSEQ multiplex PCR, yet TCRdb's version contains in-frame clones alone and is incomplete. The sample lists about 350,000 clones, roughly 21% occurring once. Sequencing was performed on naive CD4+ T cells from blood. This TCR was sampled from a woman in her late teens or twenties in good health. The chain employs TRBV14 and TRBJ1-2; 9 positions agree with TRBD1. The CDR3 DNA is TGTGCCAGCAGCCAAGGGGACAGGGCAAACTATGGCTACACCTTC. This encodes CASSQGDRANYGYTF.